Each of the 3 T cell receptor beta chains below was sequenced from the same sample in a study of Graves' ophthalmopathy and Graves' hyperthyroidism. CDR3 regions of TCR beta were amplified from RNA transcripts. First-round RT-PCR used HTBI primers; second-round multiplex PCR followed. From the multiplex PCR reads, TCRdb called clonotypes with MiXCR, one entry per CDR3 protein. The repertoire holds about 740,000 distinct CDR3 sequences, with approximately 40% as singletons. Sequencing used peripheral blood. These receptors originate from an adult man with Graves' ophthalmopathy.

The chain is built from TRBV9 and TRBJ1-1; D uncertain. The V and J ends lost 3 bases and 4 bases respectively, with 13 bases between them. The germline V gene has CDR1 SGDLS and CDR2 YYNGEE. The CDR3 is made up of 14 amino acids. The CDR3 sequence: CASSATHWSTEAFF. CDR3 in DNA: TGTGCCAGCAGCGCCACGCATTGGTCCACTGAAGCTTTCTTT.

This clonotype has more than one count but fewer than ten. The V and J genes are TRBV4-3 and TRBJ1-2; 9 nucleotides line up with TRBD1. This CDR3 region has 15 residues. CDR1 and CDR2 (germline): LGHNA, YSLEER. The J segment lost 8 bases and the V segment lost 3 bases, leaving 10 bases of the junction unmatched. CDR3 region: CASSQVQGASEGYTF. The DNA for the CDR3 is TGCGCCAGCAGCCAGGTACAGGGGGCCTCTGAAGGCTACACCTTC.

This chain uses TRBV24-1 with TRBJ1-1; TRBD1 matches 11 bases. Germline V lookup: CDR1 KGHDR, CDR2 SFDVKD. The CDR3 has 15 residues. Trimming took 7 bases from V and 1 from J; bases not matched to a gene: 4. The CDR3 DNA reads as TGTGCCACCAGGGACAGGGGGCGAAGGAACACTGAAGCTTTCTTT. It is translated as CATRDRGRRNTEAFF.